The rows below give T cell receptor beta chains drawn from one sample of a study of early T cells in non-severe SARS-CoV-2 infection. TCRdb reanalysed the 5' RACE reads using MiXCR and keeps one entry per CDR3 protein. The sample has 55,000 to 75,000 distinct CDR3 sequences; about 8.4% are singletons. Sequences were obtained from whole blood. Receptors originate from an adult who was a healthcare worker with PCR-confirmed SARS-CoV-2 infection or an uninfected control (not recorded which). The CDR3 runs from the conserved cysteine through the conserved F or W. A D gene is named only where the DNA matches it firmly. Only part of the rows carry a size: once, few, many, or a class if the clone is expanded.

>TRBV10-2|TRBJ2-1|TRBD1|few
TGCGCCAGCAGCCAACAGGGACAGCGCTCCTACAATGAGCAGTTCTTC
CASSQQGQRSYNEQFF
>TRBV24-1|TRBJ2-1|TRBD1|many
TGTGCCACCAGTGATCCAGGACAGGGAGGATACAATGAGCAGTTCTTC
CATSDPGQGGYNEQFF
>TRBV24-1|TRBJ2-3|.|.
TGTGCCACCAGTGATCGGACGGATAACACAGATACGCAGTATTTT
CATSDRTDNTDTQYF
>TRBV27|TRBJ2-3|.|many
TGTGCCAGCAGTCCAGACTCCAAATCCACAGATACGCAGTATTTT
CASSPDSKSTDTQYF
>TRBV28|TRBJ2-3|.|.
TGTGCCAGCAGTCCTACGGTAAAGTATACGCAGTATTTT
CASSPTVKYTQYF
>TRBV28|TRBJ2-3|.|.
TGTGCCAGCACCCCCTACTTACTCAACGCAGATACGCAGTATTTT
CASTPYLLNADTQYF
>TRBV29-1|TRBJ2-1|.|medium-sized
TGCAGCGTTGAGAACCCAGGACACGGCCTCTACAATGAGCAGTTCTTC
CSVENPGHGLYNEQFF
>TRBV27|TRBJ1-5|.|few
TGTGCCAGCAGTCCAGTTGGCAAGGCCCAGCATTTT
CASSPVGKAQHF
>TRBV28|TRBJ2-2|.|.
TGTGCCAGCAGTCCCGACACGAACACCGGGGAGCTGTTTTTT
CASSPDTNTGELFF
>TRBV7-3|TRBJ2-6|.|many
TGTGCCAGCAGCTTTACAGGGGCCAACGTCCTGACTTTC
CASSFTGANVLTF
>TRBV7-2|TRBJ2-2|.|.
TGTGCCAGCAGCTCCAGACTATTGGGGGGGCGCCGGGAGCTGTTTTTT
CASSSRLLGGRRELFF
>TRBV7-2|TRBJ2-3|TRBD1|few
TGTGCCAGCATTATGGACAGGGGGCGCGTAGATACGCAGTATTTT
CASIMDRGRVDTQYF
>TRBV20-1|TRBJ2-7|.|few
TGCAGTGCTATCGGCAAGGGGACCGCCTACGAGCAGTACTTC
CSAIGKGTAYEQYF
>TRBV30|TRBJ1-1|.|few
TGTGCCTGGATGTTAATGAAGAACACTGAAGCTTTCTTT
CAWMLMKNTEAFF
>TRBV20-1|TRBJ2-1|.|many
TGCAGTGCTCTGGGACTCTCCTACAATGAGCAGTTCTTC
CSALGLSYNEQFF
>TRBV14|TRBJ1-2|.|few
TGTGCCAGCAGGCGGACAGAGGACTATGGCTACACCTTC
CASRRTEDYGYTF
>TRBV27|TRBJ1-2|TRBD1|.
TGTGCCAGCAGTCAGGGACAGTCGAATGGCTACACCTTC
CASSQGQSNGYTF
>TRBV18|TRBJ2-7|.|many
TGTGCCAGCTCGCCTACATGGGGGCTGGATCAGTACTTC
CASSPTWGLDQYF
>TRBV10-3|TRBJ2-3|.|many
TGTGCCATCAGTGAGAACCCCCCTAGGACTGATACGCAGTATTTT
CAISENPPRTDTQYF
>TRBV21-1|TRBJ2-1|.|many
TGTGCCAGCAGCAAAGCGCCCCTAGCGGGAGTATACAATGAGCAGTTCTTC
CASSKAPLAGVYNEQFF
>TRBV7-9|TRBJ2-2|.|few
TGTGCCAGCTCCGTGCAGGGCGGCACCGGGGAGCTGTTTTTT
CASSVQGGTGELFF
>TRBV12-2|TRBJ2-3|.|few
TGTGCAAGTCGCTTAGGAGTTCTAGCGGGAACCCGTACGCAGTATTTT
CASRLGVLAGTRTQYF
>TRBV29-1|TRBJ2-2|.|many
TGCAGCGGACAGGAGTACACCGGGGAGCTGTTTTTT
CSGQEYTGELFF
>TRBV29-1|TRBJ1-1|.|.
TGCAGCGTTGAGGGCAGGGAAGCTTTCTTT
CSVEGREAFF
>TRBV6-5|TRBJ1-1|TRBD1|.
TGTGCCAGCAGTTACAGGGGACAGGGTGAAGCTTTCTTT
CASSYRGQGEAFF
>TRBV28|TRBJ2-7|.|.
TGTGCCAGCAGTTTAAGCGGTGGGGACAACGAGCAGTACTTC
CASSLSGGDNEQYF
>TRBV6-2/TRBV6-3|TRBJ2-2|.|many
TGTGCCAGCAGTTACGAGTCAGGGCCCCTGACGAACACCGGGGAGCTGTTTTTT
CASSYESGPLTNTGELFF
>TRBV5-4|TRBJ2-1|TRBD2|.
TGTGCCAGCAGCTTAGCGGGGTACCTAGAGCAGTTCTTC
CASSLAGYLEQFF
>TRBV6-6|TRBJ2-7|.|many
TGTGCCAGCAGTTACGGGGGCGAGCAGTACTTC
CASSYGGEQYF
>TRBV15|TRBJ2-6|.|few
TGTGCCACCAGCAGAAGGGGCCCTGGGGCCAACGTCCTGACTTTC
CATSRRGPGANVLTF
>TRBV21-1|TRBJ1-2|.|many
TGTGCCAGCACTGACAGGGCAACTAACTATGGCTACACCTTC
CASTDRATNYGYTF
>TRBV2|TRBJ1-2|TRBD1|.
TGTGCCAGCAGTGAAGCGTCAGGGGGTGGCTACACCTTC
CASSEASGGGYTF
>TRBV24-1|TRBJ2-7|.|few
TGTGCCACCAGTGATGGGGTTTCCTACGAGCAGTACTTC
CATSDGVSYEQYF
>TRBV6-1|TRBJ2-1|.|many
TGTGCCAGCTCCCAGGGTTCCAATGAGCAGTTCTTC
CASSQGSNEQFF
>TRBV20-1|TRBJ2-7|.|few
TGCAGTGCTAGTAAGGACTTTAGCTCCTACGAGCAGTACTTC
CSASKDFSSYEQYF